The 28 T cell receptor beta chains below all came from one sample that was sequenced in a study of blood T cell repertoires in COVID-19. The protocol was immunoSEQ multiplex PCR, while the TCRdb copy is restricted to in-frame clones and leaves out a portion. This table has approximately 310,000 clones, about nine tenths appearing once. The sequenced sample consisted of PBMCs or T cells enriched from blood (not recorded which). These receptors came from a man in his sixties who had recovered from COVID-19.

The chain employs TRBV24-1 and TRBJ2-3; 9 bases line up with TRBD1. CDR3 size: 20 residues. CDR1 and CDR2 from the germline V gene are KGHDR and SFDVKD. With V trimmed by 5 bases and J by 1 base, 18 bases remained unmatched. The CDR3 DNA follows: TGTGCCACCAGTGGCCCCGGGACAGGGATATCTGGGGAACGCACAGATACGCAGTATTTT. This translates into CATSGPGTGISGERTDTQYF.

This clone appeared a single time. V and J are TRBV5-1 and TRBJ1-3; D is unresolved. This CDR3 has 13 residues. Germline V CDR1 and CDR2: SGHRS, YFSETQ. Trimming removed 2 bases at V and 3 bases at J, with 6 bases between. The CDR3 DNA follows: TGCGCCAGCAGCTTTAATATTGGAAACACCATATATTTT. Its protein product is CASSFNIGNTIYF.

The CDR3, as DNA: TGTGCCAGCACCCCGACAGGGTGGAACGAGCAGTACTTC. Protein sequence: CASTPTGWNEQYF. This chain uses TRBV5-5 with TRBJ2-7, with TRBD1 matching over 7 bases. The germline V gene encodes CDR1 SGHKS and CDR2 YYEKEE (reference sequence). CDR3 length: 13 amino acids. The V gene end was trimmed by 6 bases and the J gene end by 5 bases; junction bases not matched to a gene: 8. Supplemented by reference TRBV5-5 and TRBJ2-7, the full variable domain reads DAGVTQSPTHLIKTRGQQVTLRCSPISGHKSVSWYQQVLGQGPQFIFQYYEKEERGRGNFPDRFSARQFPNYSSELNVNALLLGDSALYLCASTPTGWNEQYFGPGTRLTVT.

The genes are TRBV11-2 and TRBJ2-2; perhaps TRBD2 as D (6 bases). V lost 1 base and J 2 bases, leaving 11 bases between the germline ends. The CDR3 spans 16 residues. CDR1 and CDR2 from the germline V gene are SGHAT and FQNNGV. CDR3 in DNA: TGTGCCAGCAGCTTAGGGAGGGGATTCAACACCGGGGAGCTGTTTTTT. This sequence encodes CASSLGRGFNTGELFF.

The chain recombines TRBV5-1 with TRBJ2-5; TRBD1 matches at 7 bases. J lost 2 bases, V lost 4 bases, and 8 bases had no gene match. Looked up from germline, CDR1 is SGHRS and CDR2 is YFSETQ. The CDR3 contains 15 residues. The CDR3 spells CASSLPGRGQETQYF. The CDR3 DNA is TGCGCCAGCAGCCTCCCGGGCAGGGGGCAAGAGACCCAGTACTTC. Supplemented by reference TRBV5-1 and TRBJ2-5, the full variable domain reads KAGVTQTPRYLIKTRGQQVTLSCSPISGHRSVSWYQQTPGQGLQFLFEYFSETQRNKGNFPGRFSGRQFSNSRSEMNVSTLELGDSALYLCASSLPGRGQETQYFGPGTRLLVL.

CDR3 in amino acids: CSVGQGDEQYF. The CDR3, as DNA: TGCAGCGTTGGACAGGGAGACGAGCAGTACTTC. The chain couples TRBV29-1 to TRBJ2-7; 7 bases map to TRBD1. The CDR3 runs to 11 residues. With V trimmed by 4 bases and J by 5 bases, 2 bases remained unmatched. Per the germline V gene, CDR1 is SQVTM and CDR2 is ANQGSEA.

The chain joins TRBV2 to TRBJ2-5, with 8 bases lining up with TRBD1. The CDR3 extends over 12 amino acids. J was trimmed by 6 bases and V by 6 bases; bases with no gene match: 3. The germline V gene has CDR1 SNHLY and CDR2 FYNNEI. As DNA, the CDR3 is TGTGCCAGCAGCGACAGGGGAAAGACCCAGTACTTC. Residues: CASSDRGKTQYF.

This clone was seen a single time. The V call is TRBV19, the J call TRBJ2-7; 9 bases match TRBD1. V lost 5 bases to trimming and J lost 8 bases; unmatched junction nucleotides: 13. Looked up from germline, CDR1 is LNHDA and CDR2 is SQIVND (reference sequence). This CDR3 is 15 amino acids long. CDR3 nucleotide sequence: TGTGCCAGTAGTGCTCGGACAGGGGCTCAAACCAAGCAGTACTTC. Protein sequence: CASSARTGAQTKQYF. The full variable domain, its missing parts supplied by reference TRBV19 and TRBJ2-7, is DGGITQSPKYLFRKEGQNVTLSCEQNLNHDAMYWYRQDPGQGLRLIYYSQIVNDFQKGDIAEGYSVSREKKESFPLTVTSAQKNPTAFYLCASSARTGAQTKQYFGPGTRLTVT.

The rearrangement joins TRBV5-4 to TRBJ2-2; 7 bases align to TRBD1. V lost 4 bases and J lost 7; bases outside the gene matches: 16. CDR1 and CDR2 from the germline V gene are SGHNT and YYREEE (reference sequence). The CDR3 consists of 17 residues. CDR3: CASSQLTGTAQIGELFF. CDR3 DNA: TGTGCCAGCAGCCAACTTACCGGGACAGCACAAATCGGGGAGCTGTTTTTT.

J is TRBJ2-7 and V is TRBV28; 8 nucleotides align to TRBD1. After removal of 3 bases from V and 2 bases from J, the junction contained 6 bases not matched to a gene. Germline V gene sequence: CDR1 MDHEN, CDR2 SYDVKM. The CDR3 is 15 amino acids. This CDR3 is CASSFGRTGTYEQYF. Written as DNA, the CDR3 is TGTGCCAGCAGTTTTGGAAGGACAGGGACCTACGAGCAGTACTTC.

The V gene is TRBV7-3, the J gene TRBJ2-5, with 8 bases matching TRBD2. Germline V gene data show CDR1 as SGHTA and CDR2 as FQGTGA. CDR3 length: 16 residues. Unmatched junction bases numbered 6, after V lost 2 bases and J lost 1 base. This CDR3 reads CASSLGLAGAQETQYF. The CDR3 nucleotides read TGTGCCAGCAGCTTAGGGCTAGCGGGTGCCCAAGAGACCCAGTACTTC.

The gene calls are TRBV4-3 and TRBJ2-2; D is undetermined. V was clipped by 0 bases and J by 1 base, with 6 bases between them. The CDR3 has 15 residues. Germline V gene sequence: CDR1 LGHNA, CDR2 YSLEER. The CDR3 sequence: CASSQDAQNTGELFF. The CDR3 DNA is TGCGCCAGCAGCCAAGATGCACAGAACACCGGGGAGCTGTTTTTT.

The chain is built from TRBV27 and TRBJ2-1; 9 bases agree with TRBD2. The ends lost 4 bases at V and 7 bases at J; junction bases unmatched: 17. The CDR3 covers 18 residues. Looked up from germline, CDR1 is MNHEY and CDR2 is SMNVEV (reference sequence). Written as DNA, the CDR3 is TGTGCCAGCAGTTCGAGCGGGAGGCCACCCGGCAGGTGGAATGAGCAGTTCTTC. Translating gives CASSSSGRPPGRWNEQFF.

V gene TRBV6-6 combines with J gene TRBJ1-5; TRBD1 agrees at 10 bases. The CDR3 sequence is 16 residues long. The ends lost 5 bases at V and 5 bases at J; junction bases unmatched: 9. Germline CDR1 and CDR2: MNHNY and SVGAGI (reference sequence). The CDR3 nucleotides read TGTGCCAGCAGTCTCCCAGGGACAGGGGTGTATCAGCCCCAGCATTTT. It translates to CASSLPGTGVYQPQHF.

The chain couples TRBV5-1 to TRBJ1-1; D may be TRBD1 (6 bases). CDR1 and CDR2 (germline): SGHRS, YFSETQ. Trimming shortened V by 5 bases and J by 1 base, and 12 bases separated the two germline ends. The CDR3 is 14 residues long. The CDR3 sequence: CASREIQGNTEAFF. CDR3 in DNA: TGCGCCAGCAGAGAAATACAGGGGAACACTGAAGCTTTCTTT.

This chain joins TRBV19 and TRBJ2-1, with D unresolved. Trimming left V 1 base short and J 6 bases short, with 7 bases between. The CDR3 consists of 13 residues. Germline values: CDR1 LNHDA, CDR2 SQIVND (reference sequence). The CDR3 nucleotides are TGTGCCAGTAGTATAGTAAGAGGCAATGAGCAGTTCTTC. Translating it yields CASSIVRGNEQFF.

This sequence joins TRBV24-1 and TRBJ2-1, with 10 bases fitting TRBD2. The ends lost 3 bases at V and 9 bases at J; junction bases unmatched: 10. The CDR3 runs to 16 residues. The germline CDR1 and CDR2 sequences are KGHDR and SFDVKD. This chain's CDR3 is CATSDIIAGGRVEQFF. CDR3 nucleotide sequence: TGTGCCACCAGTGATATCATAGCGGGAGGAAGGGTTGAGCAGTTCTTC.

The chain links TRBV10-3 to TRBJ2-7, with TRBD2 identical over 12 bases. The CDR3 loop spans 14 amino acids. CDR1 is ENHRY and CDR2 is SYGVKD in the germline V gene. The junction had 3 bases not matched to a gene; V was cut back by 9 bases and J by 0 bases. DNA for the CDR3: TGTGCCATGCGGACTAGCGGGATCTCCTACGAGCAGTACTTC. Residues: CAMRTSGISYEQYF.

The rearrangement joins TRBV18 to TRBJ2-3, with a possible D match to TRBD1 (5 bases). CDR3 length: 16 residues. V was clipped by 2 bases and J by 4 bases, with 16 bases between them. Looked up from germline, CDR1 is KGHSH and CDR2 is LQKENI. In DNA, the CDR3 is TGTGCCAGCTCACCAGATATCCAGGGCGACGCAGATACGCAGTATTTT. It encodes CASSPDIQGDADTQYF.

The rearrangement uses TRBV7-2 and TRBJ1-3, with D tentatively TRBD1 (6 bases). Germline V gene sequence: CDR1 SGHTA, CDR2 FQGNSA. The CDR3 covers 14 residues. Deletions cut 6 bases from V and 0 bases from J, with 9 bases between. In DNA form, the CDR3 reads TGTGCCAGCAGTTCGACAGGCTCTGGAAACACCATATATTTT. The encoded protein is CASSSTGSGNTIYF.

The chain employs TRBV5-1 and TRBJ1-2; 10 positions agree with TRBD1. The germline gives CDR1 SGHRS, CDR2 YFSETQ. V lost 0 bases to trimming and J lost 8 bases; unmatched junction nucleotides: 7. The CDR3 runs 15 residues. CDR3 loop: CASSLDGTGVLGYTF. CDR3 nucleotide sequence: TGCGCCAGCAGCTTGGACGGGACAGGGGTACTCGGCTACACCTTC.

The J gene is TRBJ2-7, the V gene TRBV7-9; tentative D call: TRBD2 (6 bases). Trimming removed 5 bases from V and 3 bases from J, with 11 bases in between. The V gene's germline CDR1 is SEHNR and CDR2 FQNEAQ (reference sequence). CDR3 length: 13 amino acids. The DNA of the CDR3 is TGTGCCAGCAGCACGGGACTTATCTACGAGCAGTACTTC. Amino acids: CASSTGLIYEQYF.

This clone was counted a few times. The rearrangement uses TRBV7-9 and TRBJ1-1, with 10 bases matching TRBD1. Germline CDR1 is SEHNR and CDR2 is FQNEAQ (reference sequence). The CDR3 consists of 15 residues. V trimming: 5 bases; J trimming: 3 bases; junction bases outside the gene matches: 6. The CDR3, as DNA: TGTGCCAGCAGCATCTGGGACAGGGGAGACACTGAAGCTTTCTTT. Protein product: CASSIWDRGDTEAFF.

This chain uses TRBV7-3 with TRBJ2-5; TRBD2 might be the D (6 bases). The V end lost 5 bases, the J end lost 1 base, and 8 bases lay between the germline ends. There are 13 residues in the CDR3. CDR1 is SGHTA and CDR2 is FQGTGA in the germline V gene. CDR3 loop: CASSRGIQETQYF. CDR3 nucleotide sequence: TGTGCCAGCAGCCGCGGGATCCAAGAGACCCAGTACTTC.

The chain combines TRBV21-1 with TRBJ1-1; the table's D call, TRBD1, has no DNA check behind it. TRBV21-1 is a pseudogene segment. There are 17 residues in the CDR3. The CDR3 sequence is CASSKRTGRKDHTEAFF. In DNA, the CDR3 is TGTGCCAGCAGCAAACGTACAGGGCGGAAGGATCATACTGAAGCTTTCTTT.

This chain joins TRBV20-1 and TRBJ2-1, with a weak D call TRBD2 (5 bases). This CDR3 spans 10 amino acids. V lost 5 bases, J lost 8 bases, and 7 bases lay in between. Germline V lookup: CDR1 DFQATT, CDR2 SNEGSKA (reference sequence). CDR3 protein: CSAGSYEQFF. The DNA of the CDR3 is TGCAGTGCTGGGAGTTATGAGCAGTTCTTC.

The chain combines TRBV5-1 with TRBJ2-7, with D perhaps matching TRBD2 (6 bases). V lost 3 bases, J lost 4 bases, and 14 bases lay in between. The germline gives CDR1 SGHRS, CDR2 YFSETQ. This CDR3 spans 14 amino acids. The CDR3 loop reads CASSSEGRGYEQYF. The CDR3 region has the DNA TGCGCCAGCAGCTCGGAGGGCCGAGGGTACGAGCAGTACTTC.

This clone came up a few times. The chain recombines TRBV29-1 with TRBJ2-5; TRBD1 matches at 7 bases. Germline V gene lookup returns CDR1 SQVTM and CDR2 ANQGSEA. The CDR3 consists of 12 residues. Trimming removed 6 bases from V and 3 bases from J; junction bases left unmatched: 4. The CDR3 region is CSVTGTEETQYF. The CDR3 DNA follows: TGCAGCGTAACCGGGACAGAAGAGACCCAGTACTTC.